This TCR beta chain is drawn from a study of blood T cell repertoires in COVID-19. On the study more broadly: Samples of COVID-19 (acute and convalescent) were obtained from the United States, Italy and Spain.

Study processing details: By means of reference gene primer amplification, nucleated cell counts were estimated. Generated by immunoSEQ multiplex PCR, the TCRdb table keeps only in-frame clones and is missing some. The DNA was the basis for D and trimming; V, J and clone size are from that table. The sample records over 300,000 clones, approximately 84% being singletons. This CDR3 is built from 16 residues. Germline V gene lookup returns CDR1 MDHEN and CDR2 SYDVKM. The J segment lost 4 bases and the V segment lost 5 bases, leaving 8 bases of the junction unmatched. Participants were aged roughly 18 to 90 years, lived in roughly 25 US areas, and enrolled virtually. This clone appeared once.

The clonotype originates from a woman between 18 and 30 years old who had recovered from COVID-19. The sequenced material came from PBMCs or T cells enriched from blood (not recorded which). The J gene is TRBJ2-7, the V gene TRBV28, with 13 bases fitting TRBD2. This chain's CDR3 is CASSRTSGSARYEQYF. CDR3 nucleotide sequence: TGTGCCAGCAGTCGGACTAGCGGGAGCGCCCGGTACGAGCAGTACTTC.